This T cell receptor (beta chain) was captured by sequencing in a study of regulatory T cells in long-lasting Graves disease. Time point here: newly diagnosed GD, antithyroid drugs for less than 3 months. RNA from PBMCs was the source of the TCR library. V shed 5 bases and J shed 4 bases, with 18 bases lying between them. CDR1 KGHSH and CDR2 LQKENI come from the germline V gene. CDR3 length equals 15 residues. Through Arm-PCR of CDR3 regions and iRepertoire HTBI primers, TCR beta libraries were built. TCRdb processed the multiplex PCR reads anew with MiXCR; each CDR3 protein has one entry. The sample gives roughly 500,000 distinct CDR3 sequences, 12% of which show up once; 8% to 10% is in the top ten. The same sample was also used in a study of T cells in Graves' hyperthyroidism and ophthalmopathy.

The source material was peripheral blood mononuclear cells (PBMCs), sampled at new diagnosis, from a patient treated with antithyroid drugs. The chain couples TRBV18 to TRBJ2-7; no reliable D call. The sequence derives from a woman aged 25-40 years with Graves disease. The CDR3 loop reads CASSSSTEAPYEQYF. CDR3 coding DNA: TGTGCCAGCTCATCATCCACGGAAGCACCGTACGAGCAGTACTTC.